This T cell receptor beta chain stems from a study of vaccination and CD4 T cells after COVID-19. Study context: Convalescent patients were SARS-CoV-2 positive by nasal swab PCR; several mild, one severe. Cultures acting as controls obtained a CEFX pool, an HIV-1 Nef pool, or no peptide.

With the Oncomine TCR Beta short-read assay, DNA from cultured CD4+ T cells was sequenced. Cultured CD4+ T cells were the source of extracted genomic DNA. From the PCR reads, TCRdb called clonotypes with MiXCR, one entry per CDR3 protein. The data contain under 20,000 distinct CDR3 sequences, 40% of them seen just once; the ten biggest clones take up more than 7%. This CDR3 is built from 15 residues. V was trimmed by 1 base and J by 2 bases, leaving 6 bases between them. The germline gives CDR1 SGHTA, CDR2 FQGNSA. Treatment specified: roughly 10-day PBMC culture with coronavirus spike peptide pools or control peptides (ViraFEST assay). Alongside roughly 10 IU/ml IL-2 and 10 ug/ml peptide pools, PBMCs were cultured at under 2.5 million per well. The table lists this clonotype with a few counts. The antigen is not known.

This specimen consisted of CD4+ T cells from blood, cultured in vitro, obtained after SARS-CoV-2 vaccination. The receptor was derived from a human donor who had recovered from COVID-19. The chain carries TRBV7-2 and TRBJ2-6; D unclear. CDR3 nucleotide sequence: TGTGCCAGCAGCTTAGGCCCCACTGGGGCCAACGTCCTGACTTTC. Translating it yields CASSLGPTGANVLTF.